The 2 T cell receptor beta chains listed next were all sequenced from one sample in a study of tumor and adjacent non-tumor tissue in lung cancer. TCRbeta libraries were built with three rounds of nested PCR, modified from ARM-PCR. TCRdb called the multiplex PCR reads again in MiXCR, with one record for every CDR3 protein. The sample includes some 93,000 distinct CDR3 sequences, less than 75% of them seen just once. The template was RNA from unsorted bulk tissue. The sample consisted of lung tumor tissue. The receptor set was obtained from a man in his sixties with non-small cell lung cancer.

V usage is TRBV19 and J usage is TRBJ2-1, with 8 bases fitting TRBD2. This CDR3 has 14 residues. V lost 10 bases, J lost 6 bases, and 11 bases stayed unmatched. From germline, CDR1 is LNHDA and CDR2 SQIVND (reference sequence). CDR3 sequence (DNA): TGTGCCACCACCTGGGGGACTAGAAGCAATGAGCAGTTCTTC. This sequence encodes CATTWGTRSNEQFF.

Concerning this clonotype: Lacking the conserved final phenylalanine or tryptophan, this CDR3 likely reflects a read error. The gene calls are TRBV14 and TRBJ2-1; D is uncertain. The CDR3 is 13 amino acids. The germline gives CDR1 SGHDN, CDR2 FVKESK. The CDR3 region is CPRSSNLNNEQFL. The CDR3 bases are TGTCCCCGCAGCTCCAACTTAAACAATGAGCAGTTCCTC.